This T cell receptor (beta chain) emerged from a study of blood T cells in healthy people across ages. This CDR3 has 17 residues. Germline V gives CDR1 MNHNS, CDR2 SASEGT. V shed 3 bases and J 6 bases; nucleotides not matched to a gene: 12. Per sample, at least 6 micrograms of total RNA were extracted. Findings and limits, study-wide: Naive CD4+ cells and diversity were both higher in long-lived donors than in aged donors. The donors' CMV status was not determined, possibly confounding changes in expanded clonotypes.

With regard to this clonotype: What it binds is not known.

It was with a sample-barcoded 5' primer and a J-beta primer mix that a second PCR of roughly 7 to 12 cycles was run. Each sample yielded at least 3 million CDR3-containing paired-end reads. MiXCR, applied by TCRdb to the 5' RACE reads, yields one record per CDR3 protein. The profile covers 650,000 to 1,000,000 distinct CDR3 sequences, with about 46% appearing a single time and approximately 18% taken by the ten largest. This TCR was recovered from an elderly man in good health. The material sequenced was blood. The chain uses TRBV6-1 and TRBJ2-7; 12 nucleotides align to TRBD2. The CDR3 here is CASSDYGLAGPFGEQYF. In nucleotides, the CDR3 is TGTGCCAGCAGTGACTACGGACTAGCGGGACCCTTCGGCGAGCAGTACTTC.